This T cell receptor (beta chain) stems from a study of tumor-infiltrating lymphocytes in primary liver carcinoma. Across the study: Spanning 4.2 to 10 cm, the tumors were T1-T3 N0M0. Samples yielded about 3.65 to 8 million productive TCRbeta reads, similar across tissue types.

Co-extracted RNA and DNA came from approximately 20-30 mg of unsorted bulk tissue. Subjects presented with primary liver carcinoma managed by surgical resection. Using a constant-region primer together with ProtoScript II reverse transcriptase, TCR beta cDNA was made from about 500 ng of total RNA. Construction of TCR beta libraries relied on three successive nested multiplex PCR rounds employing slightly modified ARM-PCR. TRBV1-TRBV30 forward primers paired with a C-beta reverse primer were used in the first two PCR rounds, which ran about 11 cycles each. TCRdb ran MiXCR on the multiplex PCR reads and lists one entry per CDR3 protein. Of about 92,000 distinct CDR3 sequences listed, roughly 70% are singletons. Germline V lookup: CDR1 SGHTA, CDR2 FQGTGA. The length of the CDR3 is 14 residues. The V end lost 3 bases, the J end lost 2 bases, and 11 bases lay between the germline ends. The table lists this clonotype with a few counts.

The chain uses TRBV7-3 and TRBJ2-7; D possibly uses TRBD1 or TRBD2 (5 bases each). The sequencing sample was made of tumor-adjacent normal liver tissue. The sequence was obtained from a man between 40 and 49 years old with primary liver carcinoma and hepatitis B virus infection. CDR3 region: CASSFGQGPYEQYF. The CDR3 DNA reads TGTGCCAGCAGCTTTGGTCAGGGACCCTACGAGCAGTACTTC.